This entry concerns a single TCR beta chain. Its cognate antigen has yet to be identified. No much larger clone is present one base from it, and per-base qualities are unavailable. These data are taken from a study of blood T cell repertoires in COVID-19 (dated by TCRdb to between 2020 and 2021). Notes on the research overall: Samples covering the acute and convalescent phases of COVID-19 were provided by collaborators in the United States, Italy and Spain. The prospective study material was composed of cDNA or gDNA derived from T cells, B-cell-depleted T cells, or PBMCs. Deeply sampled blood TCRbeta repertoires from subjects exposed to, actively infected with, or recovered from COVID-19 were included in the dataset. The repertoires were released in a freely available public database meant as a resource for research on the immune response to SARS-CoV-2. The samples were drawn from two sources: the first 160 participants of the ongoing ImmuneRACE study, and 1,254 subjects contributed by 6 global collaborators. A de-identified subject ID, COVID-19 status, age in years and sex were almost always included in the sample metadata. Where available, HLA class I and class II types were taken from metadata supplied by the sample provider and were not determined by assay-based typing. Study-wide findings and limitations: The quantity of clinical and demographic metadata differed by source and by participant and was supplied without curation.

TCRbeta CDR3 regions were amplified from genomic DNA using the immunoSEQ Assay, a bias-controlled multiplex PCR. The paper's data handling went like this. Within the assay, amplification of reference gene primers was used to estimate how many nucleated cells each sample contained. To quantify the absolute abundance of each unique TCRbeta CDR3 rearrangement, sequence reads were collapsed and filtered. For each sample, productive Simpson clonality was calculated by taking the square root of Simpson's diversity index across productive rearrangements. Drawn from immuneACCESS, this table holds only the in-frame rearrangements with V and J called that TCRdb kept. Clones are partly lost; checked studies trace under half to an unresolved V gene and leave the rest unexplained. V and J calls and clone size are copied from that table; D and trimming were computed from the DNA. The sample table records around 400,000 clones; roughly 87% of these occur just once. The ten top clones hold 5% to 6% of the sample.

The CDR3, cysteine through phenylalanine, is 14 amino acids long. Of the read, only the CDR3 DNA is kept; its 42 bases are in frame from base 1. The germline V gene provides CDR1 LGHNA and CDR2 YSLEER. Here V drops 2 bases and J drops 4 bases, and the junction holds 0 bases not matched to any gene. Enrolling through a virtual design, the prospective study's participants ranged in age from roughly 18 to 95 years and lived across 20 to 25 United States geographic areas. To assign participants to cohorts, the prospective study relied on clinical history that participants themselves reported in a screening survey and a study questionnaire. Recovered participants in ImmuneRACE Cohort 3 were defined as having two consecutive negative NP/OP PCR tests, clearance from a healthcare professional, or resolution of symptoms. In the prospective study, mobile phlebotomists collected whole blood, serum and a nasopharyngeal or oropharyngeal swab from each participant. Participants in the prospective study had the option to provide additional blood draws and questionnaires over a 2-month period. Before DNA extraction, prospective study blood samples were shipped either frozen or at room temperature.

The chain links TRBV4-3 with TRBJ2-2; 8 central nucleotides agree with TRBD1. Sequencing was performed on PBMCs or T cells enriched from blood (not recorded which). This receptor was taken from a woman aged 50 to 65 who had recovered from COVID-19. The DNA reads as follows: TGCGCCAGCAGCCAACAGGGGGCCACCGGGGAGCTGTTTTTT. Translated, it gives CASSQQGATGELFF.